The next 30 T cell receptor beta chains were all read from a single sample in a study of T cell responses to AZD1222 COVID-19 vaccine (dated by TCRdb to the early 2020s). Library preparation was by the immunoSEQ multiplex PCR assay. TCRdb carries this immuneACCESS record with in-frame sequences only. Its versions omit some clonotypes, under half of them owing to an unresolved V gene in the studies checked, with the rest unexplained. The sample profile shows more than 100,000 clones; about 90% of them were found once. The ten largest clones add up to about 5% of the sample. The sample's time point, from its label and the paper: baseline before first vaccination. This material consisted of peripheral blood, taken on day 0 of AZD1222 vaccination. These receptors were obtained from an adult in good health.

CDR3 sequence: CASGTGYGYTF. Written as DNA, the CDR3 is TGTGCCAGTGGGACAGGTTATGGCTACACCTTC. V usage is TRBV12-3 or TRBV12-4 and J usage is TRBJ1-2, with 8 bases aligning to TRBD1. This CDR3 region has 11 residues. The V and J ends lost 9 bases and 5 bases, in that order; junction bases with no gene match: 2.

The chain employs TRBV4-2 and TRBJ2-2, with D perhaps matching TRBD1 (5 bases). Trimming removed 4 bases from V and 8 bases from J, with 20 bases in between. The CDR3 has 16 amino acids. Germline V gene data show CDR1 as LGHNA and CDR2 as YNFKEQ. CDR3 coding DNA: TGTGCCAGCAGCCCAGGAATAGGGGCTAAATCGGGGGAGCTGTTTTTT. Protein sequence: CASSPGIGAKSGELFF.

The genes are TRBV5-1 and TRBJ1-4; D unclear. Germline V CDR1 and CDR2: SGHRS, YFSETQ. The V gene lost 1 base and the J gene lost 0 bases, with 10 bases spanning the gap. This CDR3 spans 16 amino acids. For the CDR3, the DNA is TGCGCCAGCAGCTTGTTTGCTCTCGCAACTAATGAAAAACTGTTTTTT. Amino acids: CASSLFALATNEKLFF.

The gene calls are TRBV7-2 and TRBJ1-6; weak D call: TRBD1 (6 bases). V was clipped by 4 bases and J by 9 bases, with 16 bases between them. CDR3 length: 15 residues. Germline assignment: CDR1 SGHTA and CDR2 FQGNSA. The CDR3 region has the DNA TGTGCCAGCAGCTCGAGACAGGAGATAGGTTCACCCCTCCACTTT. Protein product: CASSSRQEIGSPLHF.

CDR3 sequence reads: CASSDTGSNQPQHF. The CDR3 nucleotides read TGTGCCAGCAGCGACACAGGTTCCAATCAGCCCCAGCATTTT. The chain joins TRBV5-6 to TRBJ1-5, with D possibly being TRBD1 (5 bases). The CDR3 sequence is 14 residues long. The V end lost 4 bases, the J end lost 3 bases, and 11 bases lay between the germline ends. The germline V gene encodes CDR1 SGHDT and CDR2 YYEEEE.

CDR3 nucleotides: TGTGCCAGCAGCCCCCGGGGTAGCACTAACTATGGCTACACCTTC. It specifies CASSPRGSTNYGYTF. The J gene is TRBJ1-2, the V gene TRBV9; no firm D call. Deletions cut 4 bases from V and 0 bases from J, with 13 bases between. The CDR3 consists of 15 residues. CDR1 SGDLS and CDR2 YYNGEE come from the germline V gene.

A word on this clone: Germline and junction disagree at one end, which may indicate a read error. The chain has TRBV27 and TRBJ2-1, with 8 bases identical to TRBD2. There are 14 residues in the CDR3. CDR1 is MNHEY and CDR2 is SMNVEV in the germline V gene (reference sequence). Here the CDR3 reads CASSLWRGDNVQFF. CDR3 sequence (DNA): TGTGCCAGCAGTTTATGGCGGGGGGACAATGTGCAGTTCTTC.

As concerns this clone: Other DNA variants within this sample encode the same CDR3. The CDR3 sequence: CASSLVGGSTDTQYF. CDR3 DNA: TGTGCCAGCAGCTTGGTGGGGGGTAGCACAGATACGCAGTATTTT. The chain uses TRBV5-4 and TRBJ2-3; D possibly corresponds to TRBD2 (6 bases). CDR1 and CDR2 from the germline V gene are SGHNT and YYREEE (reference sequence). The V and J ends lost 0 bases and 0 bases respectively, with 8 bases between them. This CDR3 comprises 15 residues. The full variable domain, rest sourced from reference TRBV5-4 and TRBJ2-3, is ETGVTQSPTHLIKTRGQQVTLRCSSQSGHNTVSWYQQALGQGPQFIFQYYREEENGRGNFPPRFSGLQFPNYSSELNVNALELDDSALYLCASSLVGGSTDTQYFGPGTRLTVL.

V usage is TRBV5-1 and J usage is TRBJ1-2, with D perhaps TRBD1 (5 bases). Trimming removed 0 bases from V and 2 bases from J, with 11 bases in between. The CDR3 is made up of 15 amino acids. Germline V gene sequence: CDR1 SGHRS, CDR2 YFSETQ. In DNA, the CDR3 is TGCGCCAGCAGCTTGGGTCCAGGGTTGAACTATGGCTACACCTTC. Its translation is CASSLGPGLNYGYTF.

This sequence joins TRBV28 and TRBJ1-1; D is ambiguous. Germline-derived CDR1 and CDR2 are MDHEN and SYDVKM. V lost 6 bases, J lost 4 bases, and 9 bases lay in between. This CDR3 contains 12 residues. CDR3 in DNA: TGTGCCAGCAGAGGCGCGTTCACTGAAGCTTTCTTT. Its protein is CASRGAFTEAFF. Filled out from reference TRBV28 and TRBJ1-1, the complete variable domain reads DVKVTQSSRYLVKRTGEKVFLECVQDMDHENMFWYRQDPGLGLRLIYFSYDVKMKEKGDIPEGYSVSREKKERFSLILESASTNQTSMYLCASRGAFTEAFFGQGTRLTVV.

The DNA for the CDR3 is TGTGCCAGCAGCTTAGGGGGGGGTACTGAAGCTTTCTTT. Translating it yields CASSLGGGTEAFF. The V gene is TRBV7-8, the J gene TRBJ1-1; a possible D gene is TRBD1 (5 bases). Per germline, CDR1 SGHVS and CDR2 FQNEAQ. The CDR3 contains 13 residues. The V end lost 1 base, the J end lost 5 bases, and 8 bases lay between the germline ends.

This chain connects TRBV5-4 to TRBJ1-1; D may be TRBD1 (5 bases). V shed 6 bases and J shed 1 base, with 13 bases lying between them. CDR3 length: 14 residues. Germline V gene lookup returns CDR1 SGHNT and CDR2 YYREEE (reference sequence). The CDR3 region has the DNA TGTGCCAGCAATAGAGACAGATCGAACACTGAAGCTTTCTTT. Translation gives CASNRDRSNTEAFF.

This chain connects TRBV6-5 to TRBJ1-1; 8 bases are a match to TRBD1. This CDR3 contains 13 residues. Germline CDR1 MNHEY, CDR2 SVGAGI. Germline trimming cut 6 bases from V and 6 bases from J; bases unmatched to any gene: 6. CDR3 loop: CASSDRGLAEAFF. The CDR3, as DNA: TGTGCCAGCAGCGACAGGGGTCTCGCTGAAGCTTTCTTT.

The chain employs TRBV29-1 and TRBJ2-3, with D possibly called TRBD1 or TRBD2 (6 bases each). This CDR3 is built from 12 residues. Trimming left V 5 bases short and J 15 bases short, with 21 bases between. Germline V CDR1 and CDR2: SQVTM, ANQGSEA. CDR3 in amino acids: CSVWGEGGSVYF. The CDR3 nucleotides are TGCAGCGTTTGGGGCGAGGGGGGTTCGGTTTATTTT.

CDR3: CASSYRSQYGYTF. The DNA for the CDR3 is TGTGCCAGCAGTTACAGGTCCCAATATGGCTACACCTTC. This rearrangement joins TRBV6-2 or TRBV6-3 to TRBJ1-2; D not certain. V dropped 2 bases and J dropped 5 bases, with 9 bases sitting between them. The CDR3 spans 13 residues. In germline, CDR1 is MNHEY, CDR2 SVGEGT.

V is TRBV5-4 and J is TRBJ2-1; TRBD2 matches at 14 bases. Per the germline V gene, CDR1 is SGHNT and CDR2 is YYREEE (reference sequence). Trimming took 2 bases from V and 11 from J; bases not matched to a gene: 6. The CDR3 spans 15 residues. Here the CDR3 reads CASSFWGTSGGQQFF. CDR3 nucleotides: TGTGCCAGCAGCTTTTGGGGGACTAGCGGGGGCCAGCAGTTCTTC.

The rearrangement uses TRBV28 and TRBJ1-5, with a weak D call TRBD1 (6 bases). Trimming removed 6 bases at V and 4 bases at J, with 22 bases between. The CDR3 loop spans 17 amino acids. CDR1 and CDR2 from the germline V gene are MDHEN and SYDVKM. The CDR3 DNA follows: TGTGCCAGCAGCCAAACCAGGGCAGGGGCTCGTAATCAGCCCCAGCATTTT. This encodes CASSQTRAGARNQPQHF.

The V gene is TRBV2, the J gene TRBJ2-1; D call uncertain. The CDR3 is made up of 18 amino acids. In germline, CDR1 is SNHLY, CDR2 FYNNEI. The V end lost 0 bases, the J end lost 0 bases, and 15 bases lay between the germline ends. The CDR3 region has the DNA TGTGCCAGCAGTGAAGCGAGTTTGAGAGCAACCTCCTACAATGAGCAGTTCTTC. This sequence encodes CASSEASLRATSYNEQFF.

The rearrangement joins TRBV5-4 to TRBJ2-5, with 10 bases that match TRBD2. Germline CDR1 and CDR2: SGHNT and YYREEE (reference sequence). This CDR3 is built from 19 residues. Unmatched junction bases numbered 26, after V lost 9 bases and J lost 6 bases. The CDR3 loop is CATSGWGSPSGGQLKTQYF. As DNA, the CDR3 is TGTGCCACCTCAGGCTGGGGTAGTCCTAGCGGGGGTCAGTTGAAGACCCAGTACTTC.

This chain connects TRBV18 to TRBJ1-3; tentative D call: TRBD1 (6 bases). The V end lost 5 bases, the J end lost 0 bases, and 8 bases lay between the germline ends. The CDR3 extends over 14 amino acids. Per the germline V gene, CDR1 is KGHSH and CDR2 is LQKENI. CDR3 in DNA: TGTGCCAGCTCAAACAGGGACTCTGGAAACACCATATATTTT. Translation: CASSNRDSGNTIYF.

The V call is TRBV9, the J call TRBJ2-2; possibly TRBD1 or TRBD2 for D (5 bases each). Between the trimmed V and J ends, which lost 2 bases and 6 bases, there was a span of 8 bases. The CDR3 loop spans 13 amino acids. Germline values: CDR1 SGDLS, CDR2 YYNGEE. The CDR3 sequence: CASSVRGAGELFF. As DNA, the CDR3 is TGTGCCAGCAGCGTTCGGGGCGCCGGGGAGCTGTTTTTT.

The chain couples TRBV7-2 to TRBJ2-1, with 14 nucleotides matching TRBD2. Trimming took 5 bases from V and 9 from J; bases not matched to a gene: 9. The CDR3 runs to 16 residues. Germline CDR1 and CDR2: SGHTA and FQGNSA. CDR3 bases: TGTGCCAGCAGCCCCCGACTAGCGGGGGGGCGGGTTGAGCAGTTCTTC. As protein: CASSPRLAGGRVEQFF.

The chain has TRBV29-1 and TRBJ2-7; TRBD1 matches 10 bases. The CDR3 totals 13 residues. Germline loops: CDR1 SQVTM, CDR2 ANQGSEA. V trimming: 5 bases; J trimming: 4 bases; junction bases outside the gene matches: 5. The CDR3 protein is CSVSGQGIYEQYF. The DNA of the CDR3 is TGCAGCGTTTCGGGACAGGGGATTTACGAGCAGTACTTC.

V and J are TRBV2 and TRBJ2-7; D gene unclear. Germline lookup yields CDR1 SNHLY and CDR2 FYNNEI. The CDR3 has 14 amino acids. Trimming stripped 7 bases from V and 2 bases from J, with 15 bases between. The CDR3 sequence: CASTSGPKTYEQYF. The CDR3, as DNA: TGTGCCAGCACCTCCGGGCCGAAGACCTACGAGCAGTACTTC.

The chain recombines TRBV10-2 with TRBJ1-5, with 7 bases fitting TRBD1. With 5 bases clipped from V and 6 bases from J, the junction kept 10 bases outside the gene matches. Per the germline V gene, CDR1 is WSHSY and CDR2 is SAAADI. There are 15 residues in the CDR3. CDR3 in amino acids: CASSYTGQVLQPQHF. Here the CDR3 DNA reads TGCGCCAGCAGTTACACCGGACAGGTTCTTCAGCCCCAGCATTTT.

CDR3 region: CATSRDRSGPETQYF. The CDR3 region has the DNA TGTGCCACCAGCAGAGACCGGAGCGGGCCAGAGACCCAGTACTTC. The V and J genes are TRBV15 and TRBJ2-5; D perhaps matches TRBD2 (6 bases). The CDR3 contains 15 residues. CDR1 LNHNV and CDR2 YYDKDF come from the germline V gene (reference sequence). Trimming cost V 0 bases and J 4 bases, with 12 bases left between them.

The chain couples TRBV5-1 to TRBJ1-4, with D hard to call. CDR3 length: 14 amino acids. Per germline, CDR1 SGHRS and CDR2 YFSETQ. The V gene lost 2 bases and the J gene lost 2 bases, with 7 bases spanning the gap. In DNA form, the CDR3 reads TGCGCCAGCAGCTTCGGGCGGACTAATGAAAAACTGTTTTTT. Amino acid sequence: CASSFGRTNEKLFF. Filled out from reference TRBV5-1 and TRBJ1-4, the complete variable domain reads KAGVTQTPRYLIKTRGQQVTLSCSPISGHRSVSWYQQTPGQGLQFLFEYFSETQRNKGNFPGRFSGRQFSNSRSEMNVSTLELGDSALYLCASSFGRTNEKLFFGSGTQLSVL.

In this sample, this clone turned up a few times. The chain links TRBV7-9 to TRBJ1-2, with D possibly being TRBD1 (5 bases). Germline V lookup: CDR1 SEHNR, CDR2 FQNEAQ (reference sequence). With 3 bases removed from V and 4 bases from J, the gap between germline ends came to 15 bases. The CDR3 consists of 15 residues. The CDR3 DNA sequence: TGTGCCAGCAGCTTCGTGACAGCCGGCTCCTATGGCTACACCTTC. This codes for CASSFVTAGSYGYTF.

This rearrangement joins TRBV6-2 or TRBV6-3 to TRBJ2-3; TRBD2 might be the D (5 bases). V was trimmed by 5 bases and J by 12 bases, leaving 12 bases between them. The germline V gene encodes CDR1 MNHEY and CDR2 SVGEGT. This CDR3 is 11 amino acids long. The CDR3 loop reads CASSTSGLQYF. The CDR3 nucleotides are TGTGCCAGCAGTACTTCTGGACTTCAGTATTTT.

The chain employs TRBV28 and TRBJ2-7, with D perhaps TRBD1 (6 bases). Germline-derived CDR1 and CDR2 are MDHEN and SYDVKM. The length of the CDR3 is 16 residues. Between the trimmed V and J ends, which lost 6 bases and 2 bases, there was a span of 20 bases. As DNA, the CDR3 is TGTGCCAGCAGCCACGGTGGGGGCAGGCGCACCTACGAGCAGTACTTC. Its protein is CASSHGGGRRTYEQYF.